This TCR beta chain was recovered during a study of neurological immune-mediated disorders. 5'RACE employing 10-nucleotide random UMIs yielded the cDNA. TCRdb re-analysed the 5' RACE reads in MiXCR, keeping a single row per CDR3 protein. Among approximately 50,000 distinct CDR3 sequences, approximately 10% were seen once, and the ten largest hold approximately 5%. Unsorted libraries were prepared from 2 million PBMCs that had been stored at -80 C. Study conclusions and caveats: Expansion of TCR clones was greatest in HTLV-1-associated myelopathy and smallest in multiple sclerosis, where it fell below that of healthy controls.

This clonotype has ten or more counts. What it binds is unknown. Germline CDR1 reads SGHDT; CDR2 reads YYEEEE. With V trimmed by 4 bases and J by 7 bases, 8 bases remained unmatched. The CDR3 sequence is 15 residues long. Sequenced: PBMCs. The J gene is TRBJ2-2, the V gene TRBV5-6, with 9 positions matching TRBD1. This receptor was taken from a man in his 70s with HTLV-1-associated myelopathy (HAM/TSP). The CDR3: CASSQGTGIGGELFF. CDR3 sequence (DNA): TGTGCCAGCAGCCAAGGGACAGGGATCGGCGGGGAGCTGTTTTTT.